Listed below are T cell receptor beta chains from one sample, sequenced in a study of shared clonotypes between healthy human individuals. Profiled with immunoSEQ multiplex PCR; TCRdb holds only in-frame clones, not every one. The sample includes about 690,000 clones, less than 95% of them seen just once. Sequencing was carried out using memory CD8+ T cells from PBMCs. Every receptor here comes from a man aged 18 to 29 in good health. Some clones in this sample may be carry-over from other donors' samples. The CDR3 runs from the conserved cysteine through the conserved F or W. Clone size is shown for a subset of rows, as once, few, many or a class of expanded clone.

V gene	J gene	clone size	CDR3 protein
TRBV5-4	TRBJ1-1	-	CASSSTANSFTEAFF
TRBV7-3	TRBJ2-1	-	CASSSALYNEQFF
TRBV29-1	TRBJ1-1	-	CSVEGEKLYTEAFF
TRBV4-3	TRBJ2-5	once	CASSQDYQGVETQYF
TRBV13	TRBJ2-5	-	CASSLGAQETQYF
TRBV7-9	TRBJ1-5	-	CASSLGDWGNQPQHF
TRBV19	TRBJ2-4	-	CASSNGQGFGKNIQYF
TRBV28	TRBJ1-1	-	CASSLFYRVHTEAFF
TRBV5-6	TRBJ2-1	-	CASSGGLGPYNEQFF
TRBV10-1	TRBJ2-2	-	CASSAGTGLPGELFF
TRBV9	TRBJ1-1	-	CASSVEGQGGTEAFF
TRBV6-6	TRBJ2-5	-	CASSQGTQTQYF
TRBV13	TRBJ2-2	-	CASSLSHSNTGELFF
TRBV4-1	TRBJ2-1	-	CASSPISGSYNEQFF
TRBV7-9	TRBJ1-1	-	CASSLKTGGVTEAFF
TRBV9	TRBJ2-2	-	CASSVAGGPGELFF
TRBV28	TRBJ2-7	-	CASSLPWTSGSYEQYF
TRBV6-1	TRBJ2-6	few	CASSAQGTGANVLTF
TRBV25-1	TRBJ2-7	-	CASSSYEQYF
TRBV19	TRBJ2-7	-	CASSSGHITYEQYF
TRBV5-1	TRBJ2-7	-	CASSLAGGPYEQYF
TRBV19	TRBJ1-4	-	CASTPRRATNEKLFF